Here is one TCR beta chain with its context. This record comes from a study of blood T cell repertoires in COVID-19. Overall study: Samples of COVID-19 (acute and convalescent) were obtained from the United States, Italy and Spain. T cells, B-cell-depleted T cells, or PBMCs provided the cDNA or gDNA that served as material.

How the authors handled the data: It was from reference gene primer amplification that nucleated cell counts were estimated. Data came from immunoSEQ multiplex PCR; TCRdb stores just in-frame clones and leaves some out. Clone size and the V and J calls come from that table; the DNA yielded D and trimming. The sample lists a few hundred thousand clones, more than 70% seen once, with nearly 6.5% in the top ten. Sample: peripheral blood. The TCR originated in a man between 18 and 29 years old who had recovered from COVID-19.

CDR3 loop: CASSPQGGVNTEAFF. CDR3 DNA sequence: TGCGCCAGCAGCCCCCAGGGTGGGGTGAACACTGAAGCTTTCTTT. The chain has TRBV4-1 and TRBJ1-1, with a tentative D call TRBD1 (5 bases). Trimming pared 4 bases from V and 0 bases from J, leaving 12 bases between. CDR1 MGHRA and CDR2 YSYEKL come from the germline V gene. CDR3 size: 15 residues.